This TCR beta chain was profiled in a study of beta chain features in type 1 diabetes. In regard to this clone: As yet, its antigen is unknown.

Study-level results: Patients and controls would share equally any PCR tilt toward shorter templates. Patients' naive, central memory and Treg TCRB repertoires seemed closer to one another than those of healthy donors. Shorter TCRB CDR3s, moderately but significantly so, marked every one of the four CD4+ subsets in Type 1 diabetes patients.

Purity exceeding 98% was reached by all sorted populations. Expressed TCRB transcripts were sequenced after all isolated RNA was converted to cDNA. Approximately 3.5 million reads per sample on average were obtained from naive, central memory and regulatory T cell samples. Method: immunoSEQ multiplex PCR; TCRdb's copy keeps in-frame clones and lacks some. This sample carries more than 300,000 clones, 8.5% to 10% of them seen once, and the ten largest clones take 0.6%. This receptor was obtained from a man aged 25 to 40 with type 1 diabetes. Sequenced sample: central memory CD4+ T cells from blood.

CDR3 residues: CATSRDEVADGYTF. The CDR3 DNA reads as TGTGCCACCAGCAGAGACGAAGTCGCGGATGGCTACACCTTC. The chain joins TRBV15 to TRBJ1-2; D uncertain. This CDR3 has 14 amino acids. The germline V gene has CDR1 LNHNV and CDR2 YYDKDF (reference sequence). With 0 bases removed from V and 6 bases from J, the gap between germline ends came to 11 bases.